The rows below give T cell receptor beta chains drawn from one sample of a study of blood T cell repertoires in COVID-19. TCRdb keeps only in-frame clones here, not all; method: immunoSEQ multiplex PCR. There are around 170,000 clones in the sample; about four fifths occur only once, and around 6.1% lies in the top ten. Sequencing was done on a sample of peripheral blood. These receptors all come from a woman aged 40 to 50 with acute or convalescent COVID-19. Both conserved end residues are part of each CDR3. Each record gives: clone size, J gene, D gene, V gene, CDR3 protein, CDR3 DNA. D genes are given only for firm matches. The listing skips clone size in some rows; elsewhere it reads once, few, many or a size class.

size: -; J: TRBJ2-1; D: TRBD2; V: TRBV6-4; CDR3: CASSDSSGNPYNEQFF; DNA: TGTGCCAGCAGTGACTCGAGCGGGAACCCCTACAATGAGCAGTTCTTC
size: -; J: TRBJ1-3; D: -; V: TRBV28; CDR3: CASSFGGDGNTIYF; DNA: TGTGCCAGCAGTTTTGGAGGGGATGGAAACACCATATATTTT
size: -; J: TRBJ2-1; D: -; V: TRBV5-4; CDR3: CASSLGGGALSYNEQFF; DNA: TGTGCCAGCAGCCTTGGAGGGGGGGCCCTATCCTACAATGAGCAGTTCTTC
size: -; J: TRBJ2-7; D: TRBD1; V: TRBV5-1; CDR3: CASGTGTGGYEQYF; DNA: TGCGCCAGCGGTACTGGGACAGGGGGATACGAGCAGTACTTC
size: -; J: TRBJ2-1; D: TRBD2; V: TRBV10-3; CDR3: CAISAAPGPSGRPSRNEQFF; DNA: TGTGCCATCAGTGCCGCACCCGGACCTAGCGGGAGGCCTTCCAGGAATGAGCAGTTCTTC
size: -; J: TRBJ2-1; D: -; V: TRBV30; CDR3: CAWSGGAHNEQFF; DNA: TGTGCCTGGAGTGGTGGGGCCCACAATGAGCAGTTCTTC
size: once; J: TRBJ2-2; D: -; V: TRBV30; CDR3: CAWSVIYPGELFF; DNA: TGTGCCTGGAGTGTTATCTATCCCGGGGAGCTGTTTTTT
size: -; J: TRBJ2-3; D: TRBD2; V: TRBV29-1; CDR3: CSVELAVSTDTQYF; DNA: TGCAGCGTTGAACTAGCGGTGAGCACAGATACGCAGTATTTT
size: few; J: TRBJ1-6; D: -; V: TRBV7-9; CDR3: CASSLTDNSPLHF; DNA: TGTGCCAGCAGCTTGACTGATAATTCACCCCTCCACTTT
size: -; J: TRBJ1-5; D: -; V: TRBV30; CDR3: CAWSVGALAGPQHF; DNA: TGTGCCTGGAGTGTGGGAGCCCTAGCCGGGCCCCAGCATTTT
size: -; J: TRBJ2-1; D: TRBD2; V: TRBV27; CDR3: CASSFPAGGSDEQFF; DNA: TGTGCCAGCAGTTTTCCAGCGGGAGGTTCGGATGAGCAGTTCTTC
size: -; J: TRBJ2-2; D: -; V: TRBV5-8; CDR3: CASSLDLATGELFF; DNA: TGTGCCAGCAGCTTGGATCTAGCTACCGGGGAGCTGTTTTTT
size: -; J: TRBJ1-6; D: -; V: TRBV9; CDR3: CASSVVPGRHSPLHF; DNA: TGTGCCAGCAGCGTAGTTCCAGGGCGGCATTCACCCCTCCACTTT
size: -; J: TRBJ2-1; D: -; V: TRBV5-1; CDR3: CASSLDGPRSEQFF; DNA: TGCGCCAGCAGCTTGGACGGTCCTAGAAGTGAGCAGTTCTTC
size: few; J: TRBJ2-3; D: -; V: TRBV3-1/TRBV3-2; CDR3: CASSQVVGGSTDTQYF; DNA: TGTGCCAGCAGCCAAGTTGTGGGGGGAAGCACAGATACGCAGTATTTT
size: -; J: TRBJ1-1; D: -; V: TRBV11-2; CDR3: CASSLGRGNTEAFF; DNA: TGTGCCAGCAGCTTAGGTCGAGGGAACACTGAAGCTTTCTTT
size: once; J: TRBJ1-1; D: TRBD1; V: TRBV5-1; CDR3: CASSQRTGNTEAFF; DNA: TGCGCCAGCAGCCAAAGGACAGGGAACACTGAAGCTTTCTTT
size: -; J: TRBJ1-1; D: -; V: TRBV28; CDR3: CASTKKPGTEAFF; DNA: TGTGCCAGCACCAAGAAACCAGGGACTGAAGCTTTCTTT
size: -; J: TRBJ2-3; D: TRBD2; V: TRBV6-5; CDR3: CASVGTKGDTDTQYF; DNA: TGTGCCAGCGTTGGGACTAAGGGTGACACAGATACGCAGTATTTT
size: few; J: TRBJ2-7; D: -; V: TRBV7-9; CDR3: CASSLGRGSLEQYF; DNA: TGTGCCAGCAGCTTAGGGAGGGGTAGTCTCGAGCAGTACTTC
size: -; J: TRBJ2-7; D: TRBD1; V: TRBV29-1; CDR3: CSAQGTGLGEQYF; DNA: TGCAGCGCCCAAGGGACAGGGTTGGGCGAGCAGTACTTC
size: -; J: TRBJ2-2; D: -; V: TRBV28; CDR3: CASSLGLTYRLTGELFF; DNA: TGTGCCAGCAGTTTGGGGCTTACCTACCGACTCACCGGGGAGCTGTTTTTT
size: -; J: TRBJ1-1; D: -; V: TRBV7-9; CDR3: CASSLISGGNTEAFF; DNA: TGTGCCAGCAGCTTAATTTCGGGAGGGAACACTGAAGCTTTCTTT
size: -; J: TRBJ2-7; D: -; V: TRBV6-5; CDR3: CASSYRQVIDEQYF; DNA: TGTGCCAGCAGTTACCGCCAGGTGATTGACGAGCAGTACTTC
size: -; J: TRBJ2-7; D: TRBD2; V: TRBV9; CDR3: CASSPGLVGYEQYF; DNA: TGTGCCAGCAGCCCGGGACTAGTGGGCTACGAGCAGTACTTC
size: -; J: TRBJ2-2; D: TRBD2; V: TRBV11-3; CDR3: CASSLGGSGGELFF; DNA: TGTGCCAGCAGCTTAGGCGGGAGTGGCGGGGAGCTGTTTTTT
size: -; J: TRBJ2-7; D: -; V: TRBV27; CDR3: CASSLAFSAYEQYF; DNA: TGTGCCAGCAGTTTAGCGTTTTCTGCCTACGAGCAGTACTTC
size: -; J: TRBJ2-1; D: -; V: TRBV27; CDR3: CASSFPGFPNEQFF; DNA: TGTGCCAGCAGTTTCCCCGGTTTTCCCAATGAGCAGTTCTTC
size: -; J: TRBJ2-1; D: TRBD2; V: TRBV5-4; CDR3: CASSLPGLAGAGEQFF; DNA: TGTGCCAGCAGCTTGCCGGGACTAGCGGGAGCCGGTGAGCAGTTCTTC
size: -; J: TRBJ2-1; D: TRBD2; V: TRBV7-9; CDR3: CASSLATTSGRAGEQFF; DNA: TGTGCCAGCAGCTTAGCCACAACTAGCGGGAGGGCCGGTGAGCAGTTCTTC
size: -; J: TRBJ2-1; D: -; V: TRBV10-2; CDR3: CASAGNEQFF; DNA: TGCGCCAGCGCCGGGAATGAGCAGTTCTTC